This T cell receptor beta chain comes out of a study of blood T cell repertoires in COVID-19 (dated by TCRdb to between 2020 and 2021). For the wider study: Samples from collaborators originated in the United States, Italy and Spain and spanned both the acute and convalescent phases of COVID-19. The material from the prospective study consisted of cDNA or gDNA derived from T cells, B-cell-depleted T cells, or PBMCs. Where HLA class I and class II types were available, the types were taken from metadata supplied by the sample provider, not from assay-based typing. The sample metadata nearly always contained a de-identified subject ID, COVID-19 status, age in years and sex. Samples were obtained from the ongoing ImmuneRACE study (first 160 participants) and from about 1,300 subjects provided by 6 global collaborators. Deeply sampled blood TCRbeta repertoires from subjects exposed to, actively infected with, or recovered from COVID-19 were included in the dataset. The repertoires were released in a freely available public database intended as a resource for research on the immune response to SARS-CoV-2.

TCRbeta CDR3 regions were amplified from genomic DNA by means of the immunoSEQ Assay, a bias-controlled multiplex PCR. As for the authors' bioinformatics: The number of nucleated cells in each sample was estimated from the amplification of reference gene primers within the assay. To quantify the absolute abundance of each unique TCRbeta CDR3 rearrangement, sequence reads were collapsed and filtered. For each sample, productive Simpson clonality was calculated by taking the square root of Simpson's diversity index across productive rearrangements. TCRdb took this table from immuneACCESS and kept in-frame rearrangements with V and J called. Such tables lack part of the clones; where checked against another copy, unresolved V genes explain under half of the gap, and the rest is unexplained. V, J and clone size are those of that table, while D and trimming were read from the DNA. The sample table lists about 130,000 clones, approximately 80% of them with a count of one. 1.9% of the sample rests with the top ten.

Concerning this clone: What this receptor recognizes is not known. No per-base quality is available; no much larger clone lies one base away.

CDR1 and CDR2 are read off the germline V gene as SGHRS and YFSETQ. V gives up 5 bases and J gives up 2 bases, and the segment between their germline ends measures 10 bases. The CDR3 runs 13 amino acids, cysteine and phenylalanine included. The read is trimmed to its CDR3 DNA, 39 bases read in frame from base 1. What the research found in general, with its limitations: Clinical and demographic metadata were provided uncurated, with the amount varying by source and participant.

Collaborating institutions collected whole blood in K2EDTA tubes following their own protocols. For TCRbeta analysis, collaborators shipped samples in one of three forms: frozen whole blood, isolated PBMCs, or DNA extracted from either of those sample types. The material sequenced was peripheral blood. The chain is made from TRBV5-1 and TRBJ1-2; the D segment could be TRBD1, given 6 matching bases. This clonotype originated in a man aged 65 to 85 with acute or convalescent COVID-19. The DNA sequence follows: TGCGCCAGCAGTTTCGACAGGAACTATGGCTACACCTTC. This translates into CASSFDRNYGYTF.